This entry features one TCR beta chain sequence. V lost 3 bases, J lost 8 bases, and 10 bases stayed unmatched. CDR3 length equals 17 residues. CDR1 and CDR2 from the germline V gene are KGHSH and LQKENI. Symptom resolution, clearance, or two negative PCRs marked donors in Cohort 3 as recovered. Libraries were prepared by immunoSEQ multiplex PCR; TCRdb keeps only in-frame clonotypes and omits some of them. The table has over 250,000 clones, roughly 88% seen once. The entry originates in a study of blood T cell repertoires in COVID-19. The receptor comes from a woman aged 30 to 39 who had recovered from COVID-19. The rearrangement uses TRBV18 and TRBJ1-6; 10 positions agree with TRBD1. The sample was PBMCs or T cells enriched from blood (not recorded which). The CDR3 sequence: CASSPQGTGTGDSPLHF. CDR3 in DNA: TGTGCCAGCTCACCCCAGGGGACCGGGACAGGGGATTCACCCCTCCACTTT.